The clone carrying this T cell receptor (beta chain) was picked up one time. Under the authors' procedure: Amplifying reference gene primers gave estimates of nucleated cell counts. Here immunoSEQ multiplex PCR was the method, and the copy in TCRdb shows in-frame clones only, minus some. The DNA gave D and trimming, while V, J and clone size come from that table. The sample consists of about 160,000 clones, about 88% of them appearing once. The V end lost 0 bases, the J end lost 0 bases, and 9 bases lay between the germline ends. Per the germline V gene, CDR1 is LGHNA and CDR2 is YNFKEQ. This CDR3 is 16 amino acids long. The Seattle patients, enrolled during active infection, were followed longitudinally. The sample comes from a study of blood T cell repertoires in COVID-19. Overall study: Collection of acute and convalescent COVID-19 samples took place in the United States, Italy and Spain.

The chain employs TRBV4-2 and TRBJ1-5; D uncertain. The TCR sequence derives from a woman aged 55-69 years with COVID-19, enrolled during active disease. The sequenced material came from peripheral blood. The CDR3 region is CASSQDTVNSNQPQHF. CDR3 bases: TGTGCCAGCAGCCAAGATACGGTGAATAGCAATCAGCCCCAGCATTTT.